This TCR beta chain came from a study of T cells in Graves' hyperthyroidism and ophthalmopathy. This clonotype came up many times. Amplification targeted TCR beta CDR3 regions from RNA transcripts. HTBI primers were employed in a first-round RT-PCR of the TCR CDR3. Each CDR3 protein gets one entry after TCRdb re-called the multiplex PCR reads with MiXCR. The sample yields approximately 480,000 distinct CDR3 sequences, less than 25% seen once. Sequenced sample: blood. The source of this sequence is a man aged 18 to 29 with Graves' hyperthyroidism.

In DNA, the CDR3 is TGTGCCACCAGCAGAGGGTGGACGGCTAAAAACATTCAGTACTTC. Translation gives CATSRGWTAKNIQYF. The genes are TRBV15 and TRBJ2-4; no clear D. V was clipped by 1 base and J by 4 bases, with 11 bases between them. The CDR3 covers 15 residues. CDR1 LNHNV and CDR2 YYDKDF come from the germline V gene (reference sequence).